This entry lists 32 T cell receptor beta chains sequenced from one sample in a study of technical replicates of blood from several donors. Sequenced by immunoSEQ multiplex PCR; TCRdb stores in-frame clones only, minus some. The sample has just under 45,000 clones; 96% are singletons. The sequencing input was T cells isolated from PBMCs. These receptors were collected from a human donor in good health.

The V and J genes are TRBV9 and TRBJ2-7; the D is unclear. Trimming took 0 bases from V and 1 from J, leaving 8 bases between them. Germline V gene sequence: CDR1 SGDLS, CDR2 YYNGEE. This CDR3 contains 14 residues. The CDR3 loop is CASSVGGDSYEQYF. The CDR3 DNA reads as TGTGCCAGCAGCGTAGGCGGTGATTCCTACGAGCAGTACTTC.

The CDR3 region has the DNA TGTGCCAGTCAAGGACAGGCTACCTACGAGCAGTACTTC. Amino acid sequence: CASQGQATYEQYF. The V call is TRBV28, the J call TRBJ2-7; 7 bases map to TRBD1. The CDR3 has 13 amino acids. CDR1 and CDR2 from the germline V gene are MDHEN and SYDVKM. The V segment lost 9 bases and the J segment 2 bases; nucleotides outside the gene matches: 7.

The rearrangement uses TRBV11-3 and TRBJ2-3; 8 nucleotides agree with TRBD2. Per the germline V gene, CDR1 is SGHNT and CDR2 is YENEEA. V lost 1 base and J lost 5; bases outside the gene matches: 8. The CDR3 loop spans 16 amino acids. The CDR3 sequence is CASSLGSPLAGDTQYF. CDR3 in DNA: TGTGCCAGCAGCTTAGGTTCCCCCCTAGCGGGAGATACGCAGTATTTT.

CDR3 loop: CASSLAQGVDRQPQHF. Here the CDR3 DNA reads TGCGCCAGCAGCTTGGCCCAGGGTGTTGATCGTCAGCCCCAGCATTTT. The gene calls are TRBV5-1 and TRBJ1-5; tentatively, D is TRBD1 (5 bases). Trimming cost V 0 bases and J 6 bases, with 16 bases left between them. Germline lookup yields CDR1 SGHRS and CDR2 YFSETQ. The CDR3 extends over 16 amino acids.

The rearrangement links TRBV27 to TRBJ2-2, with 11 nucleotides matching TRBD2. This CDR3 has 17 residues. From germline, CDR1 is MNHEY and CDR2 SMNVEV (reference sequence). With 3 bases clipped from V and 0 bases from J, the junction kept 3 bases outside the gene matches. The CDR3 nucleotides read TGTGCCAGCAGTTTTTCTAGCGGGAGGCCGAACACCGGGGAGCTGTTTTTT. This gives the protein CASSFSSGRPNTGELFF.

The CDR3 DNA reads TGTGCCAGCAGCCCCCAGGGACTAGCGAAAGAGACCCAGTACTTC. It yields the protein CASSPQGLAKETQYF. The chain uses TRBV7-3 and TRBJ2-5; 10 nucleotides agree with TRBD2. Per the germline V gene, CDR1 is SGHTA and CDR2 is FQGTGA. J was trimmed by 3 bases and V by 5 bases; bases with no gene match: 6. The CDR3 spans 15 residues.

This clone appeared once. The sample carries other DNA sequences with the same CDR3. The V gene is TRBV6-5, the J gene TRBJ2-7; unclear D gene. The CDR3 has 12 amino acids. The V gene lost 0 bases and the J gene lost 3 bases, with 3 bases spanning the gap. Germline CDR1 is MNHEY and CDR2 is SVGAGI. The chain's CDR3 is CASSYSRYEQYF. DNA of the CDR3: TGTGCCAGCAGTTACTCCCGCTACGAGCAGTACTTC.

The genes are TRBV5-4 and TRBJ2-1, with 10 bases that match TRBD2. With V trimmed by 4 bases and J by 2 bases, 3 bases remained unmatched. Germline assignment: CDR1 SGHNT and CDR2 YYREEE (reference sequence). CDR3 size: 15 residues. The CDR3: CASSPSGSPYNEQFF. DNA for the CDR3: TGTGCCAGCAGCCCTAGCGGGAGCCCCTACAATGAGCAGTTCTTC.

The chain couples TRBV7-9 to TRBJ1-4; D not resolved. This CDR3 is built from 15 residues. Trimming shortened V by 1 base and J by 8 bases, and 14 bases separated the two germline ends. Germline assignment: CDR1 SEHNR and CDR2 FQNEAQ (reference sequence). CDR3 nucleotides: TGTGCCAGCAGCTTAGGAGGCAGTAAGGTCGAAAAACTGTTTTTT. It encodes CASSLGGSKVEKLFF.

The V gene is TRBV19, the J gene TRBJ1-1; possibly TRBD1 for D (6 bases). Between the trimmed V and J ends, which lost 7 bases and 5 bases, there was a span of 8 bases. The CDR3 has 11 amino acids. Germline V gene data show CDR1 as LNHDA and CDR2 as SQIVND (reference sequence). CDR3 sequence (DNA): TGTGCCAGTATACAGGGAACTGAAGCTTTCTTT. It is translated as CASIQGTEAFF.

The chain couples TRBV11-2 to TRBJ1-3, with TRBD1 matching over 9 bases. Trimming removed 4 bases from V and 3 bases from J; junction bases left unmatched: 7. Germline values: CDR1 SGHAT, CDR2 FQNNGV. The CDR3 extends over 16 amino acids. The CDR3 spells CASSSRDRVDGNTIYF. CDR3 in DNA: TGTGCCAGCAGCTCCCGGGACAGGGTGGATGGAAACACCATATATTTT.

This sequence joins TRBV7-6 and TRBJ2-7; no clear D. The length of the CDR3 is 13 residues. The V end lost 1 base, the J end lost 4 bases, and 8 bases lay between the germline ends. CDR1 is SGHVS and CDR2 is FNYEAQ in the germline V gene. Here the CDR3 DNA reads TGTGCCAGCAGCTTAGGGAACAGTTACGAGCAGTACTTC. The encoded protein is CASSLGNSYEQYF.

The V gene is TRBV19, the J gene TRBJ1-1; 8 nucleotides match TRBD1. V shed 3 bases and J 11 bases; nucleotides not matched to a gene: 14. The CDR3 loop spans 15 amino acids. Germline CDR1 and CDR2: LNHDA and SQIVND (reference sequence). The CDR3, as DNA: TGTGCCAGTAGTATGGATACAGGGGGGGGAATGGTTGCTTTCTTT. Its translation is CASSMDTGGGMVAFF.

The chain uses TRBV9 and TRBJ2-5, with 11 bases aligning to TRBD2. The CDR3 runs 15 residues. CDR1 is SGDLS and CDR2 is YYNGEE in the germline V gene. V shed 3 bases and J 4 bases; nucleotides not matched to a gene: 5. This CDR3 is CASSATSGRVETQYF. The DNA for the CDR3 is TGTGCCAGCAGCGCTACTAGCGGGAGAGTAGAGACCCAGTACTTC.

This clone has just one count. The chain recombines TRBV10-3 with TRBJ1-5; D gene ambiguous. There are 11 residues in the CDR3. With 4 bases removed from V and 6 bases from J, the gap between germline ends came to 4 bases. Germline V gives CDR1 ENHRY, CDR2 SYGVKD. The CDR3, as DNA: TGTGCCATCAGTGCTAGTCAGCCCCAGCATTTT. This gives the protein CAISASQPQHF.

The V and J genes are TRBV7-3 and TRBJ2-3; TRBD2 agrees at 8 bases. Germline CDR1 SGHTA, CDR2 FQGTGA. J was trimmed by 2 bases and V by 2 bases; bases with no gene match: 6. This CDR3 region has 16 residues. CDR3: CASSLSAGDPTDTQYF. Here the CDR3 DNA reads TGTGCCAGCAGCTTATCAGCGGGAGATCCCACAGATACGCAGTATTTT.

CDR3 sequence: CASSRTSGLNYEQYF. The DNA of the CDR3 is TGTGCCAGCAGCCGGACTAGCGGTTTGAACTACGAGCAGTACTTC. The rearrangement joins TRBV11-1 to TRBJ2-7; 10 bases match TRBD2. Germline-derived CDR1 and CDR2 are SGHAT and FQDESV (reference sequence). The CDR3 totals 15 residues. Trimming cost V 5 bases and J 3 bases; bases outside gene matches: 7.

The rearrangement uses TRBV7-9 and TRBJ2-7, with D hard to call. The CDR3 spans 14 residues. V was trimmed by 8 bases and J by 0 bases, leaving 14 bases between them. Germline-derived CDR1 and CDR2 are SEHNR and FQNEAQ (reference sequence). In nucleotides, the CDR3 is TGTGCCAGCGCCGTATCTATTGGCTCCTACGAGCAGTACTTC. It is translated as CASAVSIGSYEQYF.

In nucleotides, the CDR3 is TGCGCCAGCAGGGATGGGACAGCGGGCAATCAGCCCCAGCATTTT. This codes for CASRDGTAGNQPQHF. The chain employs TRBV10-2 and TRBJ1-5; 7 positions match TRBD1. CDR1 and CDR2 (germline): WSHSY, SAAADI. The CDR3 sequence is 15 residues long. J gave up 2 bases and V 6 bases, and 7 bases lay outside the gene matches.

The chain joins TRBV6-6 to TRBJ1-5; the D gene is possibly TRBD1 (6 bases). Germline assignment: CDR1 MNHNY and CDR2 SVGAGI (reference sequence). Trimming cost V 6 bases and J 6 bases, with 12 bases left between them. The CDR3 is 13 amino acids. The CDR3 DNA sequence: TGTGCCAGCAGCAGGGGACGGAGTCAGCCCCAGCATTTT. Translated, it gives CASSRGRSQPQHF.

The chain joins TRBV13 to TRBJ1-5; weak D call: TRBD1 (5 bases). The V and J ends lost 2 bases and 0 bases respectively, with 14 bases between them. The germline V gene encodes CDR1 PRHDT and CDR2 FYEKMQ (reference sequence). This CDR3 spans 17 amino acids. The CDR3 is CASSLRQGYNSNQPQHF. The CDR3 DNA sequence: TGTGCCAGCAGCTTACGGCAGGGCTACAATAGCAATCAGCCCCAGCATTTT.

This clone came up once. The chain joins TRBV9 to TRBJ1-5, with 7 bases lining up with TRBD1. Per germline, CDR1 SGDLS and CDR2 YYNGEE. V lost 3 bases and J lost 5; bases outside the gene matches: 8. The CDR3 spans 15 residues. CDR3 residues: CASSEGARGDQPQHF. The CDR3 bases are TGTGCCAGCAGCGAGGGGGCTCGGGGCGATCAGCCCCAGCATTTT.

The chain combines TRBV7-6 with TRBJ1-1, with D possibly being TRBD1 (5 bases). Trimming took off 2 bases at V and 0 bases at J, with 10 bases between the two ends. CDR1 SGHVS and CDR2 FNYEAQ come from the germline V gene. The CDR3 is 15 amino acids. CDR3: CASSLSRGMNTEAFF. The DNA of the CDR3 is TGTGCCAGCAGCTTATCCCGGGGGATGAACACTGAAGCTTTCTTT.

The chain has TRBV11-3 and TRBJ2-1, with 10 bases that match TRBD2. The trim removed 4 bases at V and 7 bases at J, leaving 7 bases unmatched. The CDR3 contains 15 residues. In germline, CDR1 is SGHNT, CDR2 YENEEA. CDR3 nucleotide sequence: TGTGCCAGCAGCTCGGCTAGCGGGAGTTATAATGAGCAGTTCTTC. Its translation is CASSSASGSYNEQFF.

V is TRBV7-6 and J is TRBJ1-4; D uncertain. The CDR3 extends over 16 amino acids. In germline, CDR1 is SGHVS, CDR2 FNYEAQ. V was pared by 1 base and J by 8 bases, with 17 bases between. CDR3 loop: CASSLGGGGSMEKLFF. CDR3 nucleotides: TGTGCCAGCAGCTTAGGTGGAGGAGGGAGTATGGAAAAACTGTTTTTT.

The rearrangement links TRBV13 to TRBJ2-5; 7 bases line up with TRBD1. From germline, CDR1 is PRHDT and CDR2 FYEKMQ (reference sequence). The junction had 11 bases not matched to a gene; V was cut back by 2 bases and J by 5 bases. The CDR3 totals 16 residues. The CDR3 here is CASSLKGAGAPETQYF. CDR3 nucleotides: TGTGCCAGCAGCTTAAAGGGGGCAGGGGCCCCGGAGACCCAGTACTTC.

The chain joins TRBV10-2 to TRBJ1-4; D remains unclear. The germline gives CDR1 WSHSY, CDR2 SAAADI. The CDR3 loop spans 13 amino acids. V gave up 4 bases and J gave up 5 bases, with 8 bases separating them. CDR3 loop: CASSGTENEKLFF. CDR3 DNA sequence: TGCGCCAGCAGTGGGACTGAAAATGAAAAACTGTTTTTT.

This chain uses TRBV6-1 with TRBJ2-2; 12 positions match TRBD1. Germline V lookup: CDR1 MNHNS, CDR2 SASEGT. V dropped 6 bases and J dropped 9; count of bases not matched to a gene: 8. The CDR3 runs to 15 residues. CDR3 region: CASREGQGALRELFF. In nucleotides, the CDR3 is TGTGCCAGCAGGGAGGGACAGGGGGCGTTAAGGGAGCTGTTTTTT.

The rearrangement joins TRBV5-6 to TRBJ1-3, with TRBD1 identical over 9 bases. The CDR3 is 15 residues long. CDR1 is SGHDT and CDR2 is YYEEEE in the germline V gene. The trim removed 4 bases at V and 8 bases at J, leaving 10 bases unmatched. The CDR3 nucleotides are TGTGCCAGCAGCCTGGAGGGGGACAGGGTGGACACCATATATTTT. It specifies CASSLEGDRVDTIYF.

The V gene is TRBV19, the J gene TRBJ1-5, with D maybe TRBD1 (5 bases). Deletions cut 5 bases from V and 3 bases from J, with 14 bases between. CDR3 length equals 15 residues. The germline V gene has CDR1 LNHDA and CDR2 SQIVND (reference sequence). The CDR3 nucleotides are TGTGCCAGTAGTTCAGACAGAGTAGACAATCAGCCCCAGCATTTT. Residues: CASSSDRVDNQPQHF. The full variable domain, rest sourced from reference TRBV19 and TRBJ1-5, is DGGITQSPKYLFRKEGQNVTLSCEQNLNHDAMYWYRQDPGQGLRLIYYSQIVNDFQKGDIAEGYSVSREKKESFPLTVTSAQKNPTAFYLCASSSDRVDNQPQHFGDGTRLSIL.

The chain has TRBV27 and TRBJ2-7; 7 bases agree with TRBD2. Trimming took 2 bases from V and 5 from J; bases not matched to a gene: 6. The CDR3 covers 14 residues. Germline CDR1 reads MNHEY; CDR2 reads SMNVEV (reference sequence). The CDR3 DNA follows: TGTGCCAGCAGTTTAGAAGCGGGACGAAACGAGCAGTACTTC. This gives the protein CASSLEAGRNEQYF.

In nucleotides, the CDR3 is TGTGCCAGCAGCCCCGACAGGGTCTATGGCTACACCTTC. This gives the protein CASSPDRVYGYTF. The chain links TRBV5-6 to TRBJ1-2; TRBD1 matches 7 bases. CDR1 is SGHDT and CDR2 is YYEEEE in the germline V gene. The V segment lost 4 bases and the J segment 4 bases; nucleotides outside the gene matches: 4. This CDR3 is 13 amino acids long.